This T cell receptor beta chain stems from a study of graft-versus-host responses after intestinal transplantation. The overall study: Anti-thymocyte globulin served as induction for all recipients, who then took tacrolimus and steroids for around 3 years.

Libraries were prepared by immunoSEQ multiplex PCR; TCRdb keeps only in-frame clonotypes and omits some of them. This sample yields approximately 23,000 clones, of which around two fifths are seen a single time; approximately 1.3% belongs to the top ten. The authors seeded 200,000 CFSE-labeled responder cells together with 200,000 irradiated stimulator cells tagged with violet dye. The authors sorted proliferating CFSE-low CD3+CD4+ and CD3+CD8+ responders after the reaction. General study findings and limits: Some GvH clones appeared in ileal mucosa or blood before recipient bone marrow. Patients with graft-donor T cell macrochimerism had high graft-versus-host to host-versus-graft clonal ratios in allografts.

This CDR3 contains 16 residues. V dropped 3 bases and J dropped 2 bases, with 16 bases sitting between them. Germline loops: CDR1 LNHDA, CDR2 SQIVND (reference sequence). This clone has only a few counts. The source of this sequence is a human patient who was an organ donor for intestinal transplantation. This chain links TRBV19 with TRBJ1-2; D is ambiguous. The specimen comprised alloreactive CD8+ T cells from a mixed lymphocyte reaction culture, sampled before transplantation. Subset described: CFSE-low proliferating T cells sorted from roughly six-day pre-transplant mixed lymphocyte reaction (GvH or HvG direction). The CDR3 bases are TGTGCCAGTAGTATCTCTATGTGGGAAGTCAACTATGGCTACACCTTC. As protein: CASSISMWEVNYGYTF.